The 22 T cell receptor beta chains in this list originate from one sample, sequenced in a study of lymphopenia after photon versus proton radiotherapy. Sequenced by immunoSEQ multiplex PCR; TCRdb stores in-frame clones only, minus some. The sample carries some 41,000 clones, approximately 87% recorded once. This specimen consisted of peripheral blood, obtained from a patient treated with photon-based radiotherapy. These receptors all stem from a middle-aged man with gastric cancer.

This clone is termed medium-sized. CDR3 loop: CASSVAAGSYYEQYF. The DNA of the CDR3 is TGTGCCAGCAGCGTAGCCGCAGGGAGTTATTACGAGCAGTACTTC. This chain connects TRBV9 to TRBJ2-7; either TRBD1 or TRBD2 may supply D (5 bases each). Trimming removed 0 bases at V and 4 bases at J, with 14 bases between. This CDR3 is built from 15 residues. Germline V CDR1 and CDR2: SGDLS, YYNGEE.

The gene calls are TRBV5-6 and TRBJ2-5; 8 bases fit TRBD2. Trimming took 2 bases from V and 7 from J; bases not matched to a gene: 10. CDR3 length: 15 amino acids. CDR1 and CDR2 from the germline V gene are SGHDT and YYEEEE. The CDR3 region is CASSFVGRGRGTQYF. The CDR3 DNA is TGTGCCAGCAGCTTTGTCGGGAGGGGTAGAGGGACCCAGTACTTC. Together with reference TRBV5-6 and TRBJ2-5, the CDR3 gives the full variable domain: DAGVTQSPTHLIKTRGQQVTLRCSPKSGHDTVSWYQQALGQGPQFIFQYYEEEERQRGNFPDRFSGHQFPNYSSELNVNALLLGDSALYLCASSFVGRGRGTQYFGPGTRLLVL.

The rearrangement links TRBV19 to TRBJ1-4; TRBD1 agrees at 8 bases. The CDR3 has 14 amino acids. Germline assignment: CDR1 LNHDA and CDR2 SQIVND (reference sequence). V was clipped by 6 bases and J by 5 bases; unmatched bases: 5. CDR3 DNA: TGTGCCAGTAGCCCTAGACAGGGGAATGAAAAACTGTTTTTT. Translated: CASSPRQGNEKLFF.

This chain uses TRBV5-6 with TRBJ2-1; 12 positions match TRBD2. The CDR3 contains 17 residues. Germline lookup yields CDR1 SGHDT and CDR2 YYEEEE. With 3 bases clipped from V and 0 bases from J, the junction kept 4 bases outside the gene matches. CDR3 sequence: CASSWLAGGFSYNEQFF. CDR3 DNA: TGTGCCAGCAGCTGGCTAGCGGGAGGGTTCTCCTACAATGAGCAGTTCTTC.

The gene calls are TRBV5-4 and TRBJ2-5; TRBD2 agrees at 14 bases. CDR3 length: 19 amino acids. Germline V gene lookup returns CDR1 SGHNT and CDR2 YYREEE (reference sequence). V gave up 4 bases and J gave up 2 bases; unmatched junction bases: 13. Here the CDR3 DNA reads TGTGCCAGCAGCCCGACCCGGCTGGGACTAGCGGGAGATCAAGAGACCCAGTACTTC. Translation: CASSPTRLGLAGDQETQYF.

This chain uses TRBV2 with TRBJ1-3, with TRBD1 as a possible D gene (5 bases). The length of the CDR3 is 12 residues. The V gene's germline CDR1 is SNHLY and CDR2 FYNNEI. V was clipped by 6 bases and J by 3 bases, with 6 bases between them. The CDR3, as DNA: TGTGCCAGCAGCCAGGGTGGAAACACCATATATTTT. Residues: CASSQGGNTIYF.

V usage is TRBV4-3 and J usage is TRBJ2-5; 9 bases fit TRBD1. The germline gives CDR1 LGHNA, CDR2 YSLEER. V lost 1 base, J lost 2 bases, and 5 bases stayed unmatched. The CDR3 sequence is 16 residues long. CDR3 protein: CASSQGDRVGQETQYF. CDR3 bases: TGCGCCAGCAGCCAAGGGGACAGGGTCGGGCAAGAGACCCAGTACTTC.

The J gene is TRBJ1-2, the V gene TRBV28; D is unclear. Trimming pared 6 bases from V and 8 bases from J, leaving 13 bases between. This CDR3 is built from 12 residues. Germline V gene sequence: CDR1 MDHEN, CDR2 SYDVKM. The CDR3 sequence: CASSSGPRGYTF. The CDR3 bases are TGTGCCAGCAGCTCCGGGCCTCGGGGCTACACCTTC.

This clone occurred a few times. This chain uses TRBV9 with TRBJ1-5, with D possibly being TRBD1 (5 bases). Trimming pared 4 bases from V and 1 base from J, leaving 12 bases between. The CDR3 extends over 15 amino acids. Germline V lookup: CDR1 SGDLS, CDR2 YYNGEE. The CDR3: CASSPRGGSNQPQHF. CDR3 DNA sequence: TGTGCCAGCAGCCCGAGGGGTGGGAGCAATCAGCCCCAGCATTTT.

This clone was counted only a few times. The chain employs TRBV25-1 and TRBJ2-1; 13 bases are shared with TRBD2. CDR3 length: 15 amino acids. Germline CDR1 is MGHDK and CDR2 is SYGVNS. V dropped 7 bases and J dropped 4; count of bases not matched to a gene: 4. The CDR3 DNA follows: TGTGCCAGCACTGAGGGACTAGCGGGATACAATGAGCAGTTCTTC. This encodes CASTEGLAGYNEQFF.

J is TRBJ1-6 and V is TRBV4-2; 10 positions agree with TRBD1. The CDR3 loop spans 16 amino acids. Germline CDR1 LGHNA, CDR2 YNFKEQ. The V gene end was trimmed by 2 bases and the J gene end by 7 bases; junction bases not matched to a gene: 5. The CDR3 nucleotides are TGTGCCAGCAGCCAAACGCGGACAGGGGGGAATTCACCCCTCCACTTT. Residues: CASSQTRTGGNSPLHF.

A note on this clone: The conserved phenylalanine or tryptophan is not found at the CDR3 terminus, so this likely reflects a read error. Because the CDR3's place on the DNA is in doubt, the DNA is left out and the CDR3 is given as listed by TCRdb. The V and J genes are TRBV10-1 and TRBJ2-7; TRBD2 is taken as the D call from the table, unchecked against the DNA. Germline V lookup: CDR1 WNHNN, CDR2 SYGVQD (reference sequence). Ends included, the CDR3 has 14 residues. CDR3 in amino acids: CASTRTMRTSGRSG.

The V and J genes are TRBV19 and TRBJ1-1; the match to TRBD1 covers 12 bases. Germline loops: CDR1 LNHDA, CDR2 SQIVND (reference sequence). V trimming: 5 bases; J trimming: 1 base; junction bases outside the gene matches: 8. The CDR3 extends over 17 amino acids. CDR3 DNA: TGTGCCAGTAGTTGGGCCCGGGACAGGGGGCGGAACACTGAAGCTTTCTTT. It is translated as CASSWARDRGRNTEAFF.

The chain links TRBV9 to TRBJ2-3; TRBD2 matches at 7 bases. This CDR3 is 18 amino acids long. J was trimmed by 1 base and V by 4 bases; bases with no gene match: 15. Germline CDR1 and CDR2: SGDLS and YYNGEE. CDR3 loop: CASSRREIAIAGTDTQYF. The CDR3 DNA reads TGTGCCAGCAGCAGGCGGGAGATTGCGATTGCGGGCACAGATACGCAGTATTTT.

CDR3 nucleotide sequence: TGTGCCAGCAGTGAAAATCGGAAGACGGGAAACTATGGCTACACCTTC. This sequence encodes CASSENRKTGNYGYTF. V gene TRBV6-1 combines with J gene TRBJ1-2; D is undetermined. This CDR3 is 16 amino acids long. The germline CDR1 and CDR2 sequences are MNHNS and SASEGT. V was clipped by 2 bases and J by 2 bases, with 15 bases between them.

This chain links TRBV27 with TRBJ2-3, with 16 nucleotides matching TRBD2. CDR1 and CDR2 (germline): MNHEY, SMNVEV (reference sequence). The V segment lost 9 bases and the J segment 4 bases; nucleotides outside the gene matches: 4. This CDR3 has 15 amino acids. The CDR3 DNA reads TGTGCCAGTTCGGGACTAGCGGGGGGGGCAGATACGCAGTATTTT. It yields the protein CASSGLAGGADTQYF.

The V gene is TRBV21-1, the J gene TRBJ1-3; TRBD1 is the table's D call, not checked against the DNA. TRBV21-1 has pseudogene status. The CDR3 extends over 16 amino acids. The CDR3 region is CASSKDDRFSGNTIYF. CDR3 coding DNA: TGTGCCAGCAGCAAAGATGACAGGTTCTCTGGAAACACCATATATTTT.

By sample fraction, this clone is medium-sized. The chain recombines TRBV9 with TRBJ2-3; 7 nucleotides line up with TRBD2. The CDR3 spans 15 residues. V shed 3 bases and J 4 bases; nucleotides not matched to a gene: 8. Germline V gene data show CDR1 as SGDLS and CDR2 as YYNGEE. CDR3 sequence: CASSAGGSKADTQYF. CDR3 in DNA: TGTGCCAGCAGCGCGGGCGGGAGCAAAGCAGATACGCAGTATTTT. The variable domain in full, completed from reference TRBV9 and TRBJ2-3, reads DSGVTQTPKHLITATGQRVTLRCSPRSGDLSVYWYQQSLDQGLQFLIQYYNGEERAKGNILERFSAQQFPDLHSELNLSSLELGDSALYFCASSAGGSKADTQYFGPGTRLTVL.

The chain uses TRBV2 and TRBJ1-5; no clear D gene. Germline CDR1 is SNHLY and CDR2 is FYNNEI. This CDR3 is built from 15 residues. V was clipped by 3 bases and J by 4 bases, with 13 bases between them. The CDR3 DNA is TGTGCCAGCAGTGAGGAGACAAAGATAAATCAGCCCCAGCATTTT. Translation: CASSEETKINQPQHF.

The rearrangement links TRBV6-6 to TRBJ2-5; 10 positions agree with TRBD1. The end of the DNA aligns better with TRBJ2-7, so the J call may be wrong. The germline V gene encodes CDR1 MNHNY and CDR2 SVGAGI (reference sequence). The CDR3 runs to 16 residues. CDR3 nucleotide sequence: TGTGCCAGCTCCTCCTCCCAGGACAGGGGGACCTACGAGCAGTACTTC. Protein: CASSSSQDRGTYEQYF.

This clone was detected only once. CDR3 DNA sequence: TGTGCCAGCAGCCCAACCCAGAAACTGTTTTTT. It encodes CASSPTQKLFF. The gene calls are TRBV4-2 and TRBJ1-4; D gene uncertain. The V end lost 4 bases, the J end lost 11 bases, and 8 bases lay between the germline ends. The germline CDR1 and CDR2 sequences are LGHNA and YNFKEQ. The CDR3 is made up of 11 amino acids.

This sequence joins TRBV18 and TRBJ2-7; 9 bases are a match to TRBD1. The J segment lost 1 base and the V segment lost 6 bases, leaving 7 bases of the junction unmatched. CDR3 size: 15 residues. CDR1 KGHSH and CDR2 LQKENI come from the germline V gene. Here the CDR3 DNA reads TGTGCCAGCTCCCAGCCGGGACAGGGTTCCTACGAGCAGTACTTC. This sequence encodes CASSQPGQGSYEQYF.